The 23 T cell receptor beta chains given below trace back to one sample, sequenced in a study of blood T cell repertoires in COVID-19 (dated by TCRdb to the early 2020s). To prepare the library, the immunoSEQ multiplex PCR assay was applied. TCRdb re-hosts the immuneACCESS table, in-frame sequences only. Its copies lack some clones; in the studies checked, an unresolved V gene accounts for under half of them, and the cause for the rest is not known. Recorded for this sample are fewer than 300,000 clones; 80% to 95% of them occurred a single time. The ten largest clones take up approximately 2% of the sample. Material for sequencing was peripheral blood. Receptors were obtained from a woman aged 30 to 39 with COVID-19, enrolled during active disease.

V gene TRBV2 combines with J gene TRBJ1-2; 7 bases map to TRBD1. Per the germline V gene, CDR1 is SNHLY and CDR2 is FYNNEI. This CDR3 has 12 residues. Trimming took 2 bases from V and 12 from J; bases not matched to a gene: 6. This CDR3 is CASSERTGQNTF. Written as DNA, the CDR3 is TGTGCCAGCAGTGAAAGGACAGGCCAAAACACCTTC.

The V and J genes are TRBV6-5 and TRBJ2-1; 12 positions match TRBD2. Germline lookup yields CDR1 MNHEY and CDR2 SVGAGI. The CDR3 loop spans 14 amino acids. J lost 5 bases, V lost 9 bases, and 5 bases had no gene match. The CDR3 here is CASRTSGDHNEQFF. The CDR3 DNA follows: TGTGCCAGTCGGACTAGCGGGGACCACAATGAGCAGTTCTTC.

This chain connects TRBV4-1 to TRBJ2-7, with D possibly being TRBD2 (6 bases). The CDR3 contains 15 residues. Trimming took 5 bases from V and 4 from J, leaving 18 bases between them. CDR1 is MGHRA, CDR2 YSYEKL, per germline. CDR3 sequence: CASSSTTSLGYEQYF. Written as DNA, the CDR3 is TGCGCCAGCAGCTCTACAACTAGCTTGGGGTACGAGCAGTACTTC.

This chain joins TRBV24-1 and TRBJ2-6; D possibly corresponds to TRBD1 (6 bases). The V end was cut by 4 bases, the J end by 2 bases, with 8 bases between. CDR3 length: 15 residues. CDR1 KGHDR and CDR2 SFDVKD come from the germline V gene. As DNA, the CDR3 is TGTGCCACCAGTGACACAGGGACTGGGGCCAACGTCCTGACTTTC. Translation: CATSDTGTGANVLTF.

The chain has TRBV3-1 (or the pseudogene TRBV3-2) and TRBJ2-7, with TRBD1 matching over 9 bases. The V gene end was trimmed by 4 bases and the J gene end by 2 bases; junction bases not matched to a gene: 6. The germline CDR1 and CDR2 sequences are LGHDT and YNNKEL (reference sequence). The CDR3 runs to 15 residues. The CDR3 sequence is CASSRLQGAPYEQYF. For the CDR3, the DNA is TGTGCCAGCAGCCGGTTACAGGGGGCCCCCTACGAGCAGTACTTC.

The CDR3 loop reads CAWSVSGGSAEAFF. The CDR3 DNA reads TGTGCCTGGAGTGTAAGTGGGGGGTCGGCTGAAGCTTTCTTT. The rearrangement links TRBV30 to TRBJ1-1; weak D call: TRBD1 (5 bases). In germline, CDR1 is GTSNPN, CDR2 SVGIG (reference sequence). CDR3 length: 14 residues. Trimming shortened V by 0 bases and J by 6 bases, and 14 bases separated the two germline ends.

The chain is built from TRBV29-1 and TRBJ1-2; TRBD1 aligns across 8 bases. The CDR3 contains 14 residues. J lost 1 base, V lost 7 bases, and 8 bases had no gene match. The germline V gene encodes CDR1 SQVTM and CDR2 ANQGSEA. The CDR3 nucleotides read TGCAGCGCTGTAGGACAGGGCATTAACTATGGCTACACCTTC. It translates to CSAVGQGINYGYTF. The whole variable domain, filled in from reference TRBV29-1 and TRBJ1-2, reads SAVISQKPSRDICQRGTSLTIQCQVDSQVTMMFWYRQQPGQSLTLIATANQGSEATYESGFVIDKFPISRPNLTFSTLTVSNMSPEDSSIYLCSAVGQGINYGYTFGSGTRLTVV.

A single count supports this clone. The V and J genes are TRBV28 and TRBJ1-5, with D possibly matching TRBD1 (5 bases). The CDR3 extends over 15 amino acids. V was shortened by 6 bases and J by 4 bases, with 16 bases between the two germline ends. Germline values: CDR1 MDHEN, CDR2 SYDVKM. CDR3 region: CASSTGGDGNQPQHF. The CDR3 coding sequence is TGTGCCAGCAGCACGGGGGGAGATGGAAATCAGCCCCAGCATTTT.

This clone was picked up one time. The chain recombines TRBV10-3 with TRBJ1-6; D might be TRBD1 (6 bases). V lost 0 bases, J lost 5 bases, and 11 bases lay in between. The CDR3 consists of 16 residues. Germline V gene lookup returns CDR1 ENHRY and CDR2 SYGVKD. The CDR3 is CAISESSPGDNSPLHF. CDR3 DNA: TGTGCCATCAGTGAGTCTTCGCCAGGGGATAATTCACCCCTCCACTTT.

The chain has TRBV27 and TRBJ1-5; 10 bases match TRBD1. CDR3 length: 14 residues. V was pared by 5 bases and J by 4 bases, with 2 bases of the junction left unmatched. CDR1 and CDR2 from the germline V gene are MNHEY and SMNVEV (reference sequence). CDR3 coding DNA: TGTGCCAGCAGTACGGACAGGGGGAATCAGCCCCAGCATTTT. Translating it yields CASSTDRGNQPQHF.

This clone was counted once. The chain links TRBV19 to TRBJ1-5; a weak D match, TRBD1 (5 bases). From germline, CDR1 is LNHDA and CDR2 SQIVND (reference sequence). The CDR3 has 15 residues. V shed 1 base and J shed 1 base, with 8 bases lying between them. The chain's CDR3 is CASSIVQGSNQPQHF. In DNA form, the CDR3 reads TGTGCCAGTAGTATAGTTCAGGGAAGCAATCAGCCCCAGCATTTT.

The gene calls are TRBV27 and TRBJ2-1; 11 bases line up with TRBD2. This CDR3 region has 16 residues. J was trimmed by 10 bases and V by 2 bases; bases with no gene match: 10. Per germline, CDR1 MNHEY and CDR2 SMNVEV (reference sequence). This chain's CDR3 is CASSLLMVLAGEEQFF. The DNA of the CDR3 is TGTGCCAGCAGTTTACTGATGGTACTAGCGGGAGAGGAGCAGTTCTTC.

With regard to this clone: The sample has other DNA sequences that encode this CDR3 too. V usage is TRBV27 and J usage is TRBJ1-5; no clear D. The CDR3 consists of 13 residues. The germline V and J ends were trimmed by 2 bases and 3 bases, with 5 bases remaining between them. CDR1 and CDR2 from the germline V gene are MNHEY and SMNVEV (reference sequence). The CDR3 reads CASSLSPNQPQHF. The DNA of the CDR3 is TGTGCCAGCAGTTTAAGCCCCAATCAGCCCCAGCATTTT.

The chain recombines TRBV3-1 (or the pseudogene TRBV3-2) with TRBJ2-1, with 8 bases that match TRBD1. Trimming took 1 base from V and 6 from J; bases not matched to a gene: 5. This CDR3 is built from 15 residues. Germline values: CDR1 LGHDT, CDR2 YNNKEL (reference sequence). CDR3 residues: CASSQGSDRGNEQFF. DNA of the CDR3: TGTGCCAGCAGCCAAGGATCCGACAGGGGCAATGAGCAGTTCTTC.

The chain couples TRBV3-1 (or the pseudogene TRBV3-2) to TRBJ2-7; 7 nucleotides align to TRBD1. The CDR3 has 15 residues. Germline-derived CDR1 and CDR2 are LGHDT and YNNKEL (reference sequence). J gave up 5 bases and V 4 bases, and 11 bases lay outside the gene matches. Here the CDR3 reads CASSRRQGWVDEQYF. Here the CDR3 DNA reads TGTGCCAGCAGCCGCCGACAGGGTTGGGTGGACGAGCAGTACTTC.

The chain employs TRBV19 and TRBJ1-6; D is possibly TRBD1 (5 bases). The CDR3 is made up of 16 amino acids. With 4 bases removed from V and 5 bases from J, the gap between germline ends came to 15 bases. Germline CDR1 reads LNHDA; CDR2 reads SQIVND (reference sequence). The DNA of the CDR3 is TGTGCCAGTAGTACAATACTAACAGGAGATAATTCACCCCTCCACTTT. This translates into CASSTILTGDNSPLHF.

This clone was observed once. J is TRBJ2-6 and V is TRBV5-4; D is unclear. The V end lost 0 bases, the J end lost 11 bases, and 9 bases lay between the germline ends. Germline V gives CDR1 SGHNT, CDR2 YYREEE (reference sequence). This CDR3 has 13 amino acids. The CDR3 sequence: CASSLVSSYVLTF. The CDR3, as DNA: TGTGCCAGCAGCTTGGTCTCGTCCTACGTCCTGACTTTC.

V is TRBV28 and J is TRBJ1-3; 10 bases fit TRBD1. Losses at the gene ends were 5 bases for V and 7 bases for J; bases not matched to a gene: 11. Germline CDR1 is MDHEN and CDR2 is SYDVKM. The CDR3 is 16 amino acids. CDR3 sequence reads: CASSTQGDRGGNTIYF. CDR3 in DNA: TGTGCCAGCAGTACCCAGGGGGACAGGGGAGGTAACACCATATATTTT.

This sequence joins TRBV6-2 or TRBV6-3 and TRBJ2-1; weak D call: TRBD2 (6 bases). This CDR3 is built from 15 residues. Germline values: CDR1 MNHEY, CDR2 SVGEGT. The V gene lost 5 bases and the J gene lost 1 base, with 12 bases spanning the gap. The CDR3 DNA reads as TGTGCCAGCAGTCAACCCGGGACTTCCTACAATGAGCAGTTCTTC. This gives the protein CASSQPGTSYNEQFF.

This clone has a handful of counts. The chain combines TRBV18 with TRBJ1-2; no firm D call. V was pared by 1 base and J by 10 bases, with 13 bases between. CDR1 and CDR2 from the germline V gene are KGHSH and LQKENI. This CDR3 is 13 amino acids long. In DNA, the CDR3 is TGTGCCAGCTCACCACAGACAAGCCAAGACTACACCTTC. Its translation is CASSPQTSQDYTF. Together with reference TRBV18 and TRBJ1-2, the CDR3 gives the full variable domain: NAGVMQNPRHLVRRRGQEARLRCSPMKGHSHVYWYRQLPEEGLKFMVYLQKENIIDESGMPKERFSAEFPKEGPSILRIQQVVRGDSAAYFCASSPQTSQDYTFGSGTRLTVV.

The chain is built from TRBV6-5 and TRBJ1-1, with 8 bases that match TRBD1. The V gene's germline CDR1 is MNHEY and CDR2 SVGAGI. The junction had 10 bases not matched to a gene; V was cut back by 6 bases and J by 4 bases. This CDR3 has 15 residues. This chain's CDR3 is CASSPRLTGGTEAFF. CDR3 bases: TGTGCCAGCAGCCCGCGCCTTACAGGGGGCACTGAAGCTTTCTTT.

This chain uses TRBV5-6 with TRBJ2-7; 8 nucleotides align to TRBD1. This CDR3 is 15 amino acids long. The germline gives CDR1 SGHDT, CDR2 YYEEEE. V gave up 4 bases and J gave up 3 bases; unmatched junction bases: 9. The CDR3: CASSDRDRRNYEQYF. As DNA, the CDR3 is TGTGCCAGCAGCGATCGGGACAGGAGAAACTACGAGCAGTACTTC.

The genes are TRBV7-9 and TRBJ2-7; TRBD1 matches 10 bases. Germline CDR1 and CDR2: SEHNR and FQNEAQ (reference sequence). CDR3 length: 16 residues. V lost 5 bases, J lost 1 base, and 8 bases stayed unmatched. The CDR3 DNA sequence: TGTGCCAGCAGCCACAAACCGGGACAGGGGTCCTACGAGCAGTACTTC. Translation: CASSHKPGQGSYEQYF. Drawing the rest from reference TRBV7-9 and TRBJ2-7, the complete variable domain is DTGVSQNPRHKITKRGQNVTFRCDPISEHNRLYWYRQTLGQGPEFLTYFQNEAQLEKSRLLSDRFSAERPKGSFSTLEIQRTEQGDSAMYLCASSHKPGQGSYEQYFGPGTRLTVT.